One and the same sample provided the 19 T cell receptor beta chains below, sequenced in a study of long-term antiretroviral therapy in people with HIV. An immunoSEQ assay, version v3.0, was performed at survey level. This table comes from immunoSEQ multiplex PCR, and its TCRdb copy is limited to in-frame clones, with some not included. The sample has over 25,000 clones, 95% to 98% seen once. Sequencing was performed on unsorted PBMCs, taken 7.6 years after starting antiretroviral therapy. Source of these receptors: a man between 25 and 39 years old with HIV.

This clone was found once. This chain uses TRBV2 with TRBJ2-1, with 11 bases identical to TRBD2. From germline, CDR1 is SNHLY and CDR2 FYNNEI. CDR3 length: 14 amino acids. Trimming at V came to 10 bases and at J to 5 bases, leaving 7 bases not matched to a gene. CDR3 bases: TGTGCCAACCTGGGACTAGCGGATAACAATGAGCAGTTCTTC. This sequence encodes CANLGLADNNEQFF.

V usage is TRBV7-9 and J usage is TRBJ1-1; D gene uncertain. Germline values: CDR1 SEHNR, CDR2 FQNEAQ (reference sequence). The V end was cut by 0 bases, the J end by 1 base, with 9 bases between. CDR3 length equals 15 residues. CDR3 sequence reads: CASSLALGRNTEAFF. The CDR3 DNA is TGTGCCAGCAGCTTAGCCCTCGGGAGGAACACTGAAGCTTTCTTT.

In this sample, this clone turned up once. V is TRBV30 and J is TRBJ1-4; D perhaps matches TRBD1 (5 bases). V was trimmed by 5 bases and J by 8 bases, leaving 15 bases between them. The CDR3 runs 13 residues. Germline V gene sequence: CDR1 GTSNPN, CDR2 SVGIG (reference sequence). CDR3 sequence reads: CAWGAGRGEKLFF. The DNA of the CDR3 is TGTGCCTGGGGGGCAGGTAGAGGGGAAAAACTGTTTTTT.

J is TRBJ1-2 and V is TRBV6-6; D uncertain. Germline V gene lookup returns CDR1 MNHNY and CDR2 SVGAGI (reference sequence). The CDR3 is 11 amino acids. The V gene lost 2 bases and the J gene lost 5 bases, with 3 bases spanning the gap. CDR3 nucleotides: TGTGCCAGCAGTTACGCGTATGGCTACACCTTC. Protein sequence: CASSYAYGYTF.

The chain recombines TRBV4-1 with TRBJ2-2; D is unclear. Trimming took off 8 bases at V and 4 bases at J, with 17 bases between the two ends. This CDR3 is built from 15 residues. Germline CDR1 MGHRA, CDR2 YSYEKL. The CDR3 sequence: CASGPGPPGTGELFF. Here the CDR3 DNA reads TGCGCCAGCGGCCCAGGTCCTCCGGGCACCGGGGAGCTGTTTTTT.

The CDR3 loop reads CASSLWFRGQRNYGYTF. In DNA, the CDR3 is TGTGCCAGCAGTTTATGGTTTAGGGGCCAGAGGAACTATGGCTACACCTTC. J is TRBJ1-2 and V is TRBV27; TRBD1 might be the D (5 bases). The CDR3 loop spans 17 amino acids. The V end was cut by 1 base, the J end by 2 bases, with 17 bases between. Germline CDR1 MNHEY, CDR2 SMNVEV (reference sequence).

The V call is TRBV5-5, the J call TRBJ1-1; D is ambiguous. Germline-derived CDR1 and CDR2 are SGHKS and YYEKEE (reference sequence). The length of the CDR3 is 14 residues. Trimming took 5 bases from V and 1 from J, leaving 12 bases between them. In DNA, the CDR3 is TGTGCCAGCAGATCCTACCAGGAGAACACTGAAGCTTTCTTT. This sequence encodes CASRSYQENTEAFF.

The gene calls are TRBV19 and TRBJ2-3; D is unclear. The V end was cut by 9 bases, the J end by 4 bases, with 14 bases between. Germline lookup yields CDR1 LNHDA and CDR2 SQIVND (reference sequence). The CDR3 is 13 amino acids. The CDR3 nucleotides are TGTGCCAGCTCCCCCCGGAATGCAGATACGCAGTATTTT. As protein: CASSPRNADTQYF.

This clone occurred once. This chain connects TRBV5-6 to TRBJ2-3, with 8 bases matching TRBD1. Per germline, CDR1 SGHDT and CDR2 YYEEEE. The ends lost 4 bases at V and 1 base at J; junction bases unmatched: 8. The CDR3 sequence is 16 residues long. Here the CDR3 DNA reads TGTGCCAGCAGCACCGGGACAGGTCTCGGCACAGATACGCAGTATTTT. Residues: CASSTGTGLGTDTQYF.

The V and J genes are TRBV2 and TRBJ1-4; D ambiguous. CDR3 length equals 12 residues. V gave up 8 bases and J gave up 5 bases, with 9 bases separating them. Germline V gene sequence: CDR1 SNHLY, CDR2 FYNNEI. The CDR3 protein is CASAVMNEKLFF. The CDR3 nucleotides read TGTGCCAGCGCAGTTATGAATGAAAAACTGTTTTTT.

In DNA, the CDR3 is TGTGCCAGTAGTATGGAGTGGGCGACTGACCTAACGGGGACCCAGTACTTC. This gives the protein CASSMEWATDLTGTQYF. The gene calls are TRBV19 and TRBJ2-5, with D unresolved. This CDR3 is 17 amino acids long. Germline V gene sequence: CDR1 LNHDA, CDR2 SQIVND (reference sequence). With 3 bases removed from V and 7 bases from J, the gap between germline ends came to 24 bases.

This clone was found once. The chain joins TRBV19 to TRBJ1-2; no clear D gene. Per germline, CDR1 LNHDA and CDR2 SQIVND (reference sequence). CDR3 size: 12 residues. Between the trimmed V and J ends, which lost 10 bases and 4 bases, there was a span of 13 bases. In DNA form, the CDR3 reads TGTGCCACCACGGAGGGAAGCTATGGCTACACCTTC. This gives the protein CATTEGSYGYTF.

In DNA form, the CDR3 reads TGCGCCAGCAGCTTGGCCGGAACGAACACTGAAGCTTTCTTT. It yields the protein CASSLAGTNTEAFF. The rearrangement links TRBV5-1 to TRBJ1-1; D gene unclear. CDR1 is SGHRS, CDR2 YFSETQ, per germline. With 0 bases removed from V and 1 base from J, the gap between germline ends came to 7 bases. This CDR3 spans 14 amino acids.

The V and J genes are TRBV7-3 and TRBJ1-1; D is unclear. The CDR3 totals 13 residues. V was trimmed by 6 bases and J by 0 bases, leaving 8 bases between them. The germline V gene has CDR1 SGHTA and CDR2 FQGTGA. This chain's CDR3 is CASRSAMNTEAFF. The CDR3 coding sequence is TGTGCCAGCAGGTCAGCCATGAACACTGAAGCTTTCTTT.

This chain connects TRBV21-1 to TRBJ1-6. TRBV21-1 is reported as a pseudogene. CDR3 size: 17 residues. As DNA, the CDR3 is TGTGCCAGCAGCGGCCGGGGTATAAGCTCCTATAATTCACCCCTCCACTTT. Its protein is CASSGRGISSYNSPLHF.

The CDR3 DNA reads TGCGCCAGCAGCCAAGCCAACCCCCCCGGACGGTACGGTGAGCAGTTCTTC. This codes for CASSQANPPGRYGEQFF. V is TRBV4-3 and J is TRBJ2-1; D is uncertain. The germline gives CDR1 LGHNA, CDR2 YSLEER. The CDR3 totals 17 residues. Trimming removed 1 base at V and 9 bases at J, with 22 bases between.

A single count supports this clone. V usage is TRBV4-1 and J usage is TRBJ2-6; TRBD1 or TRBD2 may be the D gene (6 bases each). Germline V gene lookup returns CDR1 MGHRA and CDR2 YSYEKL. This CDR3 has 17 residues. V dropped 6 bases and J dropped 4 bases, with 19 bases sitting between them. The CDR3 sequence: CASSIRGGGPGANVLTF. The DNA for the CDR3 is TGCGCCAGCAGTATAAGAGGGGGAGGACCGGGGGCCAACGTCCTGACTTTC.

This chain connects TRBV7-6 to TRBJ2-7; D is ambiguous. The CDR3 length is 17 residues. Germline V gene data show CDR1 as SGHVS and CDR2 as FNYEAQ. Deletions cut 5 bases from V and 2 bases from J, with 22 bases between. The CDR3 nucleotides are TGTGCCAGCAGCCGACTCCAGACTTTACCAGGCCCCTACGAGCAGTACTTC. Residues: CASSRLQTLPGPYEQYF.

The CDR3 bases are TGTGCCAGCAGCTTAGCCCTATCCCAAGCAAACACCATATATTTT. Protein product: CASSLALSQANTIYF. V and J are TRBV11-2 and TRBJ1-3; D unclear. Per germline, CDR1 SGHAT and CDR2 FQNNGV. Deletions cut 1 base from V and 6 bases from J, with 13 bases between. CDR3 length: 15 residues.